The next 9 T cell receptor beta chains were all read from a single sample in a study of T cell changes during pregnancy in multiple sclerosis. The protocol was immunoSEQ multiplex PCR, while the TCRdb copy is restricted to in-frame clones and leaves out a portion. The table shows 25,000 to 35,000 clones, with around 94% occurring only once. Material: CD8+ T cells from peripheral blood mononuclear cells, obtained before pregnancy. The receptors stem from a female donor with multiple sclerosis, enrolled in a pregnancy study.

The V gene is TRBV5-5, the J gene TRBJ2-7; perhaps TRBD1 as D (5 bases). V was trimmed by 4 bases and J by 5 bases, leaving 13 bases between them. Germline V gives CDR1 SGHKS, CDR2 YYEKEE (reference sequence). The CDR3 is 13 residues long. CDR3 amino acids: CASSPGAGNEQYF. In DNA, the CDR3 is TGTGCCAGCAGCCCTGGAGCAGGGAACGAGCAGTACTTC.

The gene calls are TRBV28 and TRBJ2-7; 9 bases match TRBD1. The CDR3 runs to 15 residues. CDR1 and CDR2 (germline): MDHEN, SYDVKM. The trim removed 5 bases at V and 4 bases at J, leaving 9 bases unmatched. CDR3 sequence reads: CASSPPGTGMYEQYF. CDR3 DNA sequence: TGTGCCAGCAGTCCCCCCGGGACAGGGATGTACGAGCAGTACTTC.

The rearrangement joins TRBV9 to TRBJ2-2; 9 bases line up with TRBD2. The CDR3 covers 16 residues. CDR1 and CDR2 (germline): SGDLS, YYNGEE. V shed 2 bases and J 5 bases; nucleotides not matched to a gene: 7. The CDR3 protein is CASSVSGRHLTGELFF. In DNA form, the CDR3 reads TGTGCCAGCAGCGTTAGCGGGAGACACCTAACCGGGGAGCTGTTTTTT. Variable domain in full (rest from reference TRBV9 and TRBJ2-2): DSGVTQTPKHLITATGQRVTLRCSPRSGDLSVYWYQQSLDQGLQFLIQYYNGEERAKGNILERFSAQQFPDLHSELNLSSLELGDSALYFCASSVSGRHLTGELFFGEGSRLTVL.

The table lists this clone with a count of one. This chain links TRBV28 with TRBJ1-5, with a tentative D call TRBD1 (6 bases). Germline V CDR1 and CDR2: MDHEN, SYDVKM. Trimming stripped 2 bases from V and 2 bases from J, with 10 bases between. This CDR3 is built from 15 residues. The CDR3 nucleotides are TGTGCCAGCAGTTTAGCGGGGGCTGGCAATCAGCCCCAGCATTTT. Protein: CASSLAGAGNQPQHF.

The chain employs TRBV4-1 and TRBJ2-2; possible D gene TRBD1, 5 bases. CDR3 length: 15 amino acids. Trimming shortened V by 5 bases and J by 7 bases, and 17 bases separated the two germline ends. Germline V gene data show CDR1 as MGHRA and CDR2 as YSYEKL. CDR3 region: CASSEIMGPVGELFF. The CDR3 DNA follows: TGCGCCAGCAGCGAGATTATGGGGCCGGTCGGGGAGCTGTTTTTT.

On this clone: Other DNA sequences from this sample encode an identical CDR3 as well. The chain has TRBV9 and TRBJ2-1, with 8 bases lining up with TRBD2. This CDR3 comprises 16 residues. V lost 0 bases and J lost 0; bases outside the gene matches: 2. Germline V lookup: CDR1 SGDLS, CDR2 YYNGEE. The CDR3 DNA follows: TGTGCCAGCAGCGTAGCGGGGGGGAGCTCCTACAATGAGCAGTTCTTC. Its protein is CASSVAGGSSYNEQFF. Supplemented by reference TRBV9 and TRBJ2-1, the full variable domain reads DSGVTQTPKHLITATGQRVTLRCSPRSGDLSVYWYQQSLDQGLQFLIQYYNGEERAKGNILERFSAQQFPDLHSELNLSSLELGDSALYFCASSVAGGSSYNEQFFGPGTRLTVL.

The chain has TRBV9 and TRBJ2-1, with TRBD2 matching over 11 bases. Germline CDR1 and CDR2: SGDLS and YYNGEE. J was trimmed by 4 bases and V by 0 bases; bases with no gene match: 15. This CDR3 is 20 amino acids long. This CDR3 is CASSVALLISGRAGYNEQFF. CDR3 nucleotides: TGTGCCAGCAGCGTAGCTCTCCTGATTAGCGGGAGGGCCGGGTACAATGAGCAGTTCTTC.

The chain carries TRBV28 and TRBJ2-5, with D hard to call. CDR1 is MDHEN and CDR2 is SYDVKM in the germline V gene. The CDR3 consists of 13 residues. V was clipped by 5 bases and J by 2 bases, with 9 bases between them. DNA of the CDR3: TGTGCCAGCAGTGACATATTACAAGAGACCCAGTACTTC. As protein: CASSDILQETQYF.

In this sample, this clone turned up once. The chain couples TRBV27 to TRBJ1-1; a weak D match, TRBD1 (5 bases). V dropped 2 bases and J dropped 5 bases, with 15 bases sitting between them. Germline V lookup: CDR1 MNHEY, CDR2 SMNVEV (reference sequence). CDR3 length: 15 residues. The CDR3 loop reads CASSLIPLGGTEAFF. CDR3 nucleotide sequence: TGTGCCAGCAGTTTAATTCCTCTGGGGGGGACTGAAGCTTTCTTT.